This TCR beta chain was identified during a study of blood T cell repertoires in COVID-19. Measured with immunoSEQ multiplex PCR; TCRdb has only the in-frame clones, and not every one. The table has 150,000 to 160,000 clones, just under 85% seen once. This CDR3 is 13 amino acids long. Germline assignment: CDR1 LGHDT and CDR2 YNNKEL (reference sequence). V was cut by 4 bases and J by 5 bases, with 11 bases left in between. This chain links TRBV3-1 (or the pseudogene TRBV3-2) with TRBJ2-5; a weak D match, TRBD1 (6 bases). The source material was peripheral blood. The TCR was taken from a woman between 55 and 75 years old with acute or convalescent COVID-19. The CDR3 reads CASSRVRGETQYF. The CDR3 DNA sequence: TGTGCCAGCAGCCGAGTGAGGGGGGAGACCCAGTACTTC.